The clone carrying this T cell receptor beta chain occurred many times. The antigen is not known. Between the trimmed V and J ends, which lost 4 bases and 2 bases, there was a span of 2 bases. Per germline, CDR1 SGHNT and CDR2 YENEEA. The CDR3 runs 12 residues. The sample originates from a study of shared clonotypes between healthy human individuals. Each sorted subset replicate got 200 ng genomic DNA, tens of thousands of genomes. In the source study's methods: Junction-only sequences without quality scores came from ImmunoSEQ, so filtering differed. Produced via immunoSEQ multiplex PCR; TCRdb's table is partial and in-frame only. Clone size and the V and J calls come from that table; the DNA yielded D and trimming. Altogether hundreds of thousands of clones are present, approximately 79% being singletons, with the ten largest covering 10% to 13%. Whole-study results and caveats: Shared across a few donors were roughly 5% of the naive CD4 clonotypes.

Splitting of CD4+ cells produced CD45RA+ naive and CD45RA-negative memory subsets. The sequence came from a man under 40 in good health. The sequenced sample was memory CD4+ T cells sorted from blood. Subset of the sample: CD45RA-negative fraction. The chain employs TRBV11-3 and TRBJ2-2, with D unclear. In DNA, the CDR3 is TGTGCCAGCAGCTCTAACACCGGGGAGCTGTTTTTT. This sequence encodes CASSSNTGELFF.